These 24 T cell receptor beta chains came from one sample sequenced in a study of CDR3 diversity in severe acne. TCRdb reprocessed the PCR reads via MiXCR and lists one record per CDR3 protein. The data show more than 85,000 distinct CDR3 sequences, with roughly half seen just once and 12% held by the top ten. The sequencing input was blood. These TCRs come from a male donor with acne.

As for this clonotype: This could be a read error, since a much larger clone is one nucleotide away. The chain recombines TRBV5-1 with TRBJ2-3, with a weak D call TRBD2 (5 bases). V was shortened by 5 bases and J by 5 bases, with 18 bases between the two germline ends. The CDR3 has 15 residues. Germline CDR1 reads SGHRS; CDR2 reads YFSETQ. The CDR3 loop is CASSPGILGLDTQYF. The CDR3 DNA reads as TGCGCCAGCAGTCCCGGGATCCTAGGACTAGATACGCAGTATTTT. The full variable domain, its missing parts supplied by reference TRBV5-1 and TRBJ2-3, is KAGVTQTPRYLIKTRGQQVTLSCSPISGHRSVSWYQQTPGQGLQFLFEYFSETQRNKGNFPGRFSGRQFSNSRSEMNVSTLELGDSALYLCASSPGILGLDTQYFGPGTRLTVL.

The chain has TRBV7-9 and TRBJ1-5; TRBD1 aligns across 7 bases. Germline V lookup: CDR1 SEHNR, CDR2 FQNEAQ (reference sequence). There are 15 residues in the CDR3. V lost 4 bases, J lost 7 bases, and 10 bases stayed unmatched. The CDR3 protein is CASSSEGQGGQPQHF. CDR3 coding DNA: TGTGCCAGCAGCTCAGAGGGCCAGGGGGGACAGCCCCAGCATTTT.

The rearrangement joins TRBV6-1 to TRBJ2-5; either TRBD1 or TRBD2 may fit D (5 bases each). TRBJ2-7 matches the DNA end more closely, so the J call is doubtful. The CDR3 consists of 15 residues. The V gene's germline CDR1 is MNHNS and CDR2 SASEGT. CDR3 residues: CASSAPGDGTYEQYF. The CDR3 DNA sequence: TGTGCCAGCAGTGCCCCCGGGGACGGGACCTACGAGCAGTACTTC.

This clonotype was recorded at least ten times. V gene TRBV7-3 combines with J gene TRBJ1-1; D is possibly TRBD1 (5 bases). V lost 5 bases and J lost 5, with 12 bases in between. There are 13 residues in the CDR3. Germline loops: CDR1 SGHTA, CDR2 FQGTGA. This chain's CDR3 is CASSLGGGTEAFF. The CDR3 DNA reads TGTGCCAGCAGCCTTGGGGGAGGTACTGAAGCTTTCTTT.

V usage is TRBV29-1 and J usage is TRBJ1-1; D call uncertain. The V end lost 1 base, the J end lost 7 bases, and 16 bases lay between the germline ends. CDR1 is SQVTM, CDR2 ANQGSEA, per germline. The CDR3 loop spans 14 amino acids. The CDR3 reads CSVEGRSVGDEAFF. CDR3 in DNA: TGCAGCGTTGAAGGACGGTCCGTGGGTGATGAAGCTTTCTTT. Full variable domain (missing parts from reference TRBV29-1 and TRBJ1-1): SAVISQKPSRDICQRGTSLTIQCQVDSQVTMMFWYRQQPGQSLTLIATANQGSEATYESGFVIDKFPISRPNLTFSTLTVSNMSPEDSSIYLCSVEGRSVGDEAFFGQGTRLTVV.

The table lists this clonotype with many counts. V and J are TRBV2 and TRBJ2-3; TRBD2 agrees at 10 bases. Trimming removed 4 bases from V and 12 bases from J; junction bases left unmatched: 10. The germline gives CDR1 SNHLY, CDR2 FYNNEI. There are 14 residues in the CDR3. The CDR3 protein is CASSGGLAEEIQYF. The CDR3 bases are TGTGCCAGCAGTGGTGGACTAGCGGAGGAGATCCAGTATTTT. Based on the CDR3 plus reference TRBV2 and TRBJ2-3, the full variable domain is EPEVTQTPSHQVTQMGQEVILRCVPISNHLYFYWYRQILGQKVEFLVSFYNNEISEKSEIFDDQFSVERPDGSNFTLKIRSTKLEDSAMYFCASSGGLAEEIQYFGPGTRLTVL.

This CDR3 reads CASSLWGRPGNGQYF. The DNA for the CDR3 is TGTGCCAGCAGCTTATGGGGGAGGCCTGGGAACGGGCAGTACTTC. The genes are TRBV13 and TRBJ2-7; TRBD2 is a possible D gene (6 bases). V lost 2 bases to trimming and J lost 9 bases, with 20 bases between them. CDR3 size: 15 residues. CDR1 is PRHDT, CDR2 FYEKMQ, per germline (reference sequence).

The chain couples TRBV19 to TRBJ2-2, with 10 positions matching TRBD1. Trimming took 5 bases from V and 4 from J; bases not matched to a gene: 4. The germline V gene encodes CDR1 LNHDA and CDR2 SQIVND (reference sequence). There are 15 residues in the CDR3. The CDR3, as DNA: TGTGCCAGTAGTCGGGACAGGGGACCCACCGGGGAGCTGTTTTTT. This gives the protein CASSRDRGPTGELFF.

This clonotype was found many times. The V gene is TRBV10-3, the J gene TRBJ2-7, with D perhaps assigned TRBD1 or TRBD2 (5 bases each). In germline, CDR1 is ENHRY, CDR2 SYGVKD. The length of the CDR3 is 12 residues. Deletions cut 8 bases from V and 7 bases from J, with 15 bases between. CDR3 residues: CAIGTLGWEQYF. The CDR3 nucleotides read TGTGCCATCGGGACGCTAGGTTGGGAGCAGTACTTC.

This clonotype was observed many times. The V and J genes are TRBV28 and TRBJ1-4; TRBD1 matches at 7 bases. Germline V CDR1 and CDR2: MDHEN, SYDVKM. The V and J ends lost 6 bases and 6 bases, in that order; junction bases with no gene match: 16. The CDR3 runs to 17 residues. The CDR3: CASSLVVVGGADEKLFF. The CDR3 DNA reads TGTGCCAGCAGCTTAGTGGTGGTAGGGGGCGCAGATGAAAAACTGTTTTTT.

This clonotype was recorded many times. This chain links TRBV19 with TRBJ2-2, with D perhaps matching TRBD2 (6 bases). The CDR3 covers 14 residues. V lost 1 base and J 4 bases, leaving 7 bases between the germline ends. Germline lookup yields CDR1 LNHDA and CDR2 SQIVND (reference sequence). In nucleotides, the CDR3 is TGTGCCAGTAGTATAGGGGGGGTCACCGGGGAGCTGTTTTTT. Residues: CASSIGGVTGELFF.

This clonotype was counted at least ten times. CDR3 protein: CATSGGRTLAGGPGNEQFF. The CDR3 coding sequence is TGTGCCACCAGTGGAGGTAGGACGCTAGCGGGAGGGCCCGGCAATGAGCAGTTCTTC. This chain joins TRBV24-1 and TRBJ2-1; 12 bases match TRBD2. Germline V gene sequence: CDR1 KGHDR, CDR2 SFDVKD. The junction had 16 bases not matched to a gene; V was cut back by 5 bases and J by 6 bases. CDR3 size: 19 residues.

This sequence joins TRBV10-3 and TRBJ1-1; D call uncertain. Germline CDR1 is ENHRY and CDR2 is SYGVKD. V was clipped by 0 bases and J by 5 bases, with 4 bases between them. This CDR3 region has 12 residues. CDR3 residues: CAISESRTEAFF. CDR3 in DNA: TGTGCCATCAGTGAGTCGAGGACTGAAGCTTTCTTT.

The V and J genes are TRBV2 and TRBJ1-5; the D gene is possibly TRBD1 (5 bases). This CDR3 contains 17 residues. The V gene's germline CDR1 is SNHLY and CDR2 FYNNEI. V was cut by 4 bases and J by 4 bases, with 20 bases left in between. The CDR3 is CASSANRRRWGNQPQHF. The CDR3 DNA is TGTGCCAGCAGTGCTAACAGGCGCAGGTGGGGGAATCAGCCCCAGCATTTT.

There are a few counts of this clonotype. The chain is built from TRBV28 and TRBJ2-5; D not resolved. Germline CDR1 MDHEN, CDR2 SYDVKM. Between the trimmed V and J ends, which lost 10 bases and 5 bases, there was a span of 11 bases. The CDR3 has 11 amino acids. The CDR3 region has the DNA TGTGCCACCCGGATCTTGGAGACCCAGTACTTC. Translation gives CATRILETQYF.

CDR3 residues: CSVSADRTYEQYF. DNA for the CDR3: TGCAGCGTTTCGGCAGACCGGACCTACGAGCAGTACTTC. J is TRBJ2-7 and V is TRBV29-1; the D is unclear. The germline gives CDR1 SQVTM, CDR2 ANQGSEA. This CDR3 is 13 amino acids long. With 5 bases removed from V and 2 bases from J, the gap between germline ends came to 13 bases.

This clonotype was observed a single time. This chain joins TRBV4-3 and TRBJ2-7; TRBD2 is a possible D gene (6 bases). With 1 base removed from V and 2 bases from J, the gap between germline ends came to 12 bases. This CDR3 is built from 15 residues. Germline values: CDR1 LGHNA, CDR2 YSLEER. This CDR3 reads CASSQVRSGAYEQYF. The CDR3 DNA reads as TGCGCCAGCAGCCAAGTTAGGTCGGGGGCCTACGAGCAGTACTTC.

This clonotype was observed at least ten times. The rearrangement links TRBV11-2 to TRBJ2-2; 11 nucleotides line up with TRBD2. The CDR3 length is 16 residues. Germline loops: CDR1 SGHAT, CDR2 FQNNGV. Trimming cost V 5 bases and J 4 bases; bases outside gene matches: 6. The CDR3 protein is CASSQNSGRATGELFF. The CDR3 DNA is TGTGCCAGCAGCCAAAATAGCGGGAGGGCCACCGGGGAGCTGTTTTTT.

This clonotype turned up a few times. The gene calls are TRBV30 and TRBJ2-3; 8 bases match TRBD1. After removal of 0 bases from V and 1 base from J, the junction contained 6 bases not matched to a gene. The CDR3 consists of 16 residues. CDR1 is GTSNPN and CDR2 is SVGIG in the germline V gene (reference sequence). The CDR3 region has the DNA TGTGCCTGGAGTGTTATGTGGGACAGGCGCACAGATACGCAGTATTTT. This codes for CAWSVMWDRRTDTQYF.

This clonotype was seen once. Since a much larger clone is just one base distant, this may be a read error. The CDR3 DNA reads TGTGTCAGCACCCAGGGATACAATGAGCAGTTCTTC. The encoded protein is CVSTQGYNEQFF. J is TRBJ2-1 and V is TRBV12-3 or TRBV12-4; TRBD1 might be the D (5 bases). The CDR3 spans 12 residues.

This clonotype was seen many times. CDR3 sequence: CASSLAGGRLGELFF. The CDR3 nucleotides read TGTGCCAGCAGCCTAGCGGGGGGACGTTTAGGGGAGCTGTTTTTT. J is TRBJ2-2 and V is TRBV28; TRBD2 matches 11 bases. With V trimmed by 6 bases and J by 8 bases, 8 bases remained unmatched. Germline CDR1 MDHEN, CDR2 SYDVKM. The CDR3 consists of 15 residues.

A word on this clonotype: This may stem from a read error, because a much larger clone lies one nucleotide away. This sequence joins TRBV5-1 and TRBJ2-2; D might be TRBD1 (6 bases). V was pared by 4 bases and J by 6 bases, with 16 bases between. Germline CDR1 and CDR2: SGHRS and YFSETQ. This CDR3 is 15 amino acids long. CDR3: CASSPPTGNAGELFF. CDR3 nucleotides: TGCGCCAGCAGCCCGCCGACAGGTAACGCCGGGGAGCTGTTTTTT.

The chain couples TRBV7-9 to TRBJ2-7; weak D call: TRBD2 (7 bases). The CDR3 runs 15 residues. Germline CDR1 is SEHNR and CDR2 is FQNEAQ (reference sequence). Trimming cost V 4 bases and J 1 base, with 14 bases left between them. As DNA, the CDR3 is TGTGCCAGCAGCTCGAGGGGGGGGCCTTCCTACGAGCAGTACTTC. This codes for CASSSRGGPSYEQYF. Full variable domain (remainder filled in from reference TRBV7-9 and TRBJ2-7): DTGVSQNPRHKITKRGQNVTFRCDPISEHNRLYWYRQTLGQGPEFLTYFQNEAQLEKSRLLSDRFSAERPKGSFSTLEIQRTEQGDSAMYLCASSSRGGPSYEQYFGPGTRLTVT.

A note on this clonotype: An end of the junction differs from the germline gene, which may be a read error. The genes are TRBV19 and TRBJ2-1, with 12 bases identical to TRBD2. The CDR3 is made up of 17 amino acids. Germline V gene lookup returns CDR1 LNHDA and CDR2 SQIVND (reference sequence). CDR3 protein: CACSTLGLAGSHNEQFF. For the CDR3, the DNA is TGCGCCTGTAGCACCCTAGGACTAGCGGGAAGTCACAATGAGCAGTTCTTC.